Listed below are T cell receptor beta chains from one sample, sequenced in a study of blood T cell repertoires in COVID-19. Clones were read by immunoSEQ multiplex PCR, and TCRdb kept only the in-frame ones, dropping some. The table lists about 320,000 clones, around 82% of them singletons. Sequencing was performed on peripheral blood. These receptors were taken from a woman between 50 and 59 years old with acute or convalescent COVID-19. The CDR3 runs from the conserved cysteine through the conserved F or W. Each record gives: V gene, D gene, clone size, CDR3 length, J gene, CDR3 DNA, CDR3 protein. A D gene is named only where the DNA matches it firmly. Clone size is stated in some rows and not others, as once, few, many or a class when expanded.

>TRBV14|.|.|16|TRBJ1-1
TGTGCCAGCAGCCTGTATCCCGGGAGGGGGAACACTGAAGCTTTCTTT
CASSLYPGRGNTEAFF
>TRBV2|TRBD1|few|13|TRBJ1-6
TGTGCCAGTAGACAGGGTAGTGAATCACCCCTCCACTTT
CASRQGSESPLHF
>TRBV20-1|.|.|15|TRBJ2-1
TGCAGTGCTAGTAGGTGGGAGGCCTCCTACAATGAGCAGTTCTTC
CSASRWEASYNEQFF
>TRBV5-1|.|.|14|TRBJ2-7
TGCGCCAGCAGCTTGGGAGTGGGCGCTTACGAGCAGTACTTC
CASSLGVGAYEQYF
>TRBV6-5|.|.|13|TRBJ2-3
TGTGCCAGCATAAGAGGGAGCACAGATACGCAGTATTTT
CASIRGSTDTQYF
>TRBV11-2|.|.|15|TRBJ1-2
TGTGCCAGCAGCCCATTCCGGGAGTATAACTATGGCTACACCTTC
CASSPFREYNYGYTF
>TRBV6-4|.|.|16|TRBJ2-5
TGTGCCAGCAGTGAAGGTAGCGGGCAGGGGGCGGAGACCCAGTACTTC
CASSEGSGQGAETQYF
>TRBV25-1|TRBD2|.|16|TRBJ2-7
TGTGCCAGCAGTGAATATTCCAGCGGGAGCTCCTACGAGCAGTACTTC
CASSEYSSGSSYEQYF
>TRBV7-2|.|.|15|TRBJ1-2
TGTGCCAGCAGCTTAGGATTCACAGAAGGCCATGGCTACACCTTC
CASSLGFTEGHGYTF
>TRBV18|.|.|13|TRBJ2-3
TGTGCCAGCTCACTAGAGGGCTCGGATACGCAGTATTTT
CASSLEGSDTQYF
>TRBV7-9|.|.|15|TRBJ2-2
TGTGCCAGCAGACCACAGGGATCGAACACCGGGGAGCTGTTTTTT
CASRPQGSNTGELFF
>TRBV4-1|TRBD1|.|18|TRBJ2-3
TGCGCCAGCAGCCAAGATCTGGAAGGACAGGGGGCAATAGATACGCAGTATTTT
CASSQDLEGQGAIDTQYF
>TRBV12-3/TRBV12-4|TRBD2|.|12|TRBJ2-1
TGTGCCAGCAGTATGACTAGCGGTAAGCAGTTCTTC
CASSMTSGKQFF
>TRBV9|.|.|13|TRBJ2-5
TGTGCCAGCAGCGTAGGGGGGAGGGAGACCCAGTACTTC
CASSVGGRETQYF
>TRBV18|TRBD1|.|15|TRBJ1-5
TGTGCCAGCTCACTGGGGACAGGTAGCAATCAGCCCCAGCATTTT
CASSLGTGSNQPQHF
>TRBV19|TRBD2|.|14|TRBJ2-3
TGTGCCAGTAATTGGCGGGGGGGCCCCGATACGCAGTATTTT
CASNWRGGPDTQYF
>TRBV5-4|.|once|17|TRBJ2-2
TGTGCCAGCAGCTTGGGTCGGCTAGAGGGAAGCACCGGGGAGCTGTTTTTT
CASSLGRLEGSTGELFF
>TRBV6-2/TRBV6-3|TRBD1|.|15|TRBJ2-3
TGTGCCAGCAGTTACTATGGACAGGGGACAGATACGCAGTATTTT
CASSYYGQGTDTQYF
>TRBV11-3|.|.|14|TRBJ1-1
TGTGCCAGCAGCTCCGGACAGACGAACACTGAAGCTTTCTTT
CASSSGQTNTEAFF
>TRBV6-4|TRBD1|.|17|TRBJ2-1
TGTGCCAGCAGTGACTCGCGTCGTGCAGGGGGATCCAATGAGCAGTTCTTC
CASSDSRRAGGSNEQFF
>TRBV5-6|TRBD2|once|14|TRBJ2-5
TGTGCCAGCAGCCCAAGAGCGGGGCAAGAGACCCAGTACTTC
CASSPRAGQETQYF
>TRBV7-9|TRBD2|.|15|TRBJ2-1
TGTGCCAGCAGCTTAGTTAAGACTAGCTCGGGGGAGCAGTTCTTC
CASSLVKTSSGEQFF
>TRBV28|.|.|13|TRBJ1-1
TGTGCCAGCCAAGTCCGGGAAGGCACTGAAGCTTTCTTT
CASQVREGTEAFF
>TRBV5-8|TRBD1|.|14|TRBJ1-1
TGTGCCAGCAGCCTGGACAGGGGGAACACTGAAGCTTTCTTT
CASSLDRGNTEAFF
>TRBV15|.|.|13|TRBJ1-3
TGTGCCACCAGCAGAGATCGGGGGGACACCATATATTTT
CATSRDRGDTIYF
>TRBV7-9|TRBD1|.|14|TRBJ2-5
TGTGCCAGCAGGGACAGGGCGAGTCAAGAGACCCAGTACTTC
CASRDRASQETQYF
>TRBV7-2|.|.|16|TRBJ2-2
TGTGCCAGCAGCTTTGGAGCGGTCGCGAACACCGGGGAGCTGTTTTTT
CASSFGAVANTGELFF
>TRBV20-1|.|.|11|TRBJ1-6
TGCAGTGCTAGTCAGGGTTCACCCCTCCACTTT
CSASQGSPLHF
>TRBV24-1|.|.|14|TRBJ1-1
TGTGCCACCAGTGACCGGGACAAGAACACTGAAGCTTTCTTT
CATSDRDKNTEAFF
>TRBV27|.|.|16|TRBJ1-3
TGTGCCAGCAGACCCCTGACATCAAGCTCTGGAAACACCATATATTTT
CASRPLTSSSGNTIYF
>TRBV19|.|.|13|TRBJ2-1
TGTGCCAGTATCTCGGTTGGGACTGATGAGCAGTTCTTC
CASISVGTDEQFF
>TRBV18|.|.|16|TRBJ1-5
TGTGCCAGCTCACCAGGGGAGGGCCTTAGCAATCAGCCCCAGCATTTT
CASSPGEGLSNQPQHF
>TRBV29-1|TRBD2|.|12|TRBJ2-7
TGCAGCGCTAAGACTAGCGGCTACGAGCAGTACTTC
CSAKTSGYEQYF
>TRBV11-2|.|once|15|TRBJ1-2
TGTGCCAGCAGCTTAGGAAGGGACTTACGCAATGGCTACACCTTC
CASSLGRDLRNGYTF
>TRBV30|.|.|13|TRBJ1-5
TGTGCCTGGAGTCCCAGGGCAGATCAGCCCCAGCATTTT
CAWSPRADQPQHF
>TRBV6-5|.|once|13|TRBJ1-2
TGTGCCAGCACGCGGGTACAGGGCTATGGCTACACCTTC
CASTRVQGYGYTF
>TRBV6-1|.|.|18|TRBJ1-2
TGTGCCAGCAGTGAAATAATGTTTGGGGGGGCGGAATATTACGGCTACACCTTC
CASSEIMFGGAEYYGYTF
>TRBV5-6|TRBD1|.|14|TRBJ1-1
TGTGCCAGCAGCCCAAGTGGGACAGGGAAAATGGCTTTCTTT
CASSPSGTGKMAFF
>TRBV7-9|TRBD2|.|11|TRBJ2-7
TGTGCCGGGGACTATTCCTACGAGCAGTACTTC
CAGDYSYEQYF
>TRBV3-1/TRBV3-2|.|.|15|TRBJ2-3
TGTGCCAGCAGCCAAGGCGCGGGGTCAGTTGATACGCAGTATTTT
CASSQGAGSVDTQYF
>TRBV6-2/TRBV6-3|TRBD1|.|12|TRBJ1-2
TGTGCCAGCAGCAGACAGGGGCATGGCTACACCTTC
CASSRQGHGYTF
>TRBV15|.|.|14|TRBJ2-3
TGTGCCACCTCTTCCCGGAGCGGCACAGATACGCAGTATTTT
CATSSRSGTDTQYF
>TRBV7-8|.|few|12|TRBJ1-1
TGTGCCAGCAGCCCCGGGTGGACTGAAGCTTTCTTT
CASSPGWTEAFF
>TRBV24-1|.|.|13|TRBJ1-2
TGTGCCACCAGTGACACAACAGGCTATGGCTACACCTTC
CATSDTTGYGYTF
>TRBV19|TRBD1|.|15|TRBJ1-2
TGTGCCAGTAGTCGCGCGGGACAGGGAAACTATGGCTACACCTTC
CASSRAGQGNYGYTF
>TRBV5-1|.|.|14|TRBJ1-2
TGCGCCAGCAGCTTGGGACAGGCCAACTATGGCTACACCTTC
CASSLGQANYGYTF
>TRBV6-5|TRBD1|.|15|TRBJ2-5
TGTGCCAGCAGTCCTTCCGGACAGGGGGAGGAGACCCAGTACTTC
CASSPSGQGEETQYF
>TRBV19|.|once|13|TRBJ1-1
TGTGCCAGTAGTATAGACAGAAACACTGAAGCTTTCTTT
CASSIDRNTEAFF
>TRBV7-2|.|few|15|TRBJ2-1
TGTGCCAGCAGCTTAATTTTTGTCGAACGAGATGAGCAGTTCTTC
CASSLIFVERDEQFF
>TRBV6-2/TRBV6-3|TRBD1|.|13|TRBJ1-1
TGTGCCAGCAGTCAGCAAGGACAGGGGGCCGCTTTCTTT
CASSQQGQGAAFF
>TRBV29-1|TRBD1|.|12|TRBJ1-2
TGCAGCGTGAGGGACAGTAACTATGGCTACACCTTC
CSVRDSNYGYTF
>TRBV19|.|.|16|TRBJ2-4
TGTGCCAGTAGTGGGGCCAGTACCCTGGCCAAAAACATTCAGTACTTC
CASSGASTLAKNIQYF
>TRBV7-6|.|.|14|TRBJ1-1
TGTGCCAGCAGCGAAAGGGAGGGAAACACTGAAGCTTTCTTT
CASSEREGNTEAFF